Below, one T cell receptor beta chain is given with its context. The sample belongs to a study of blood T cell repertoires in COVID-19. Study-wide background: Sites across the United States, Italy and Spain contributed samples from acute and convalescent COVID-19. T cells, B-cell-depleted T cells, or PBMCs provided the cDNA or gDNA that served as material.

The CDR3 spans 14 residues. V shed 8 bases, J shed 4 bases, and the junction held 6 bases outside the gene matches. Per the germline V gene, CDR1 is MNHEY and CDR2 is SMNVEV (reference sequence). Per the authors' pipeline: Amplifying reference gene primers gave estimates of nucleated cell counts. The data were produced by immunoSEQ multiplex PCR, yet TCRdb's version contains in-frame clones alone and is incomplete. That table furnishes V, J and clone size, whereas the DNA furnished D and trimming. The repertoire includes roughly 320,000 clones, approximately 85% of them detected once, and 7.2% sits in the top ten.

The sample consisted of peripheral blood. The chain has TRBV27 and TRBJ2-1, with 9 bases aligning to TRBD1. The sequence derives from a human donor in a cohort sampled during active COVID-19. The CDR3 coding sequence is TGTGCCAGCGGAGGGACAGGGCGTTACAATGAGCAGTTCTTC. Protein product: CASGGTGRYNEQFF.